This is a list of T cell receptor beta chains from one sample in a study of blood T cell repertoires in COVID-19. TCRdb's copy holds only in-frame clones and misses some; the assay was immunoSEQ multiplex PCR. Of 150,000 to 200,000 clones in the sample, about 86% were seen once. Sequencing was performed on peripheral blood. The receptors here all came from a man over 45 with active or convalescent COVID-19. The CDR3 runs from the conserved cysteine through the conserved F or W. D genes are given only for firm matches. Clone size is not always given. Where it is, it says once, few, many or a class for expanded clones.

D gene	clone size	J gene	V gene	CDR3 DNA	CDR3 protein
.	.	TRBJ1-2	TRBV18	TGTGCCAGCTCACCGCGGGCTCCGGGGGCTAACTATGGCTACACCTTC	CASSPRAPGANYGYTF
TRBD1	.	TRBJ2-5	TRBV12-3/TRBV12-4	TGTGCCAGCAGCATCGCAGGGGGAGAGACCCAGTACTTC	CASSIAGGETQYF
TRBD2	.	TRBJ2-1	TRBV19	TGTGCCAGTAGGAAGCGGGGGGGGGATGAGCAGTTCTTC	CASRKRGGDEQFF
.	.	TRBJ2-5	TRBV14	TGTGCCAGCAGCCAAGTTGTACACAGTGGGGAGACCCAGTACTTC	CASSQVVHSGETQYF
.	once	TRBJ1-1	TRBV27	TGTGCCAGCAGTTTCAGGGGCACTGAAGCTTTCTTT	CASSFRGTEAFF
TRBD1	few	TRBJ1-6	TRBV25-1	TGTGCCAGCAGTGCCGGGACAGGGGGCCAGCCTTATAATTCACCCCTCCACTTT	CASSAGTGGQPYNSPLHF
.	.	TRBJ2-3	TRBV5-4	TGTGCCAGCAGCCGGGGGAGACTAGTAGTCTCGGGGTCCACAGATACGCAGTATTTT	CASSRGRLVVSGSTDTQYF
TRBD2	.	TRBJ2-1	TRBV7-3	TGTGCCAGCAGCCCACCGCCGGGACTAGCGGGCTACAATGAGCAGTTCTTC	CASSPPPGLAGYNEQFF
TRBD1	.	TRBJ2-7	TRBV18	TGTGCCAGCTCACCACAGGGGGCTGAGGTGGTCGAGCAGTACTTC	CASSPQGAEVVEQYF
TRBD2	.	TRBJ2-5	TRBV19	TGTGCCAGTAGTCGTACGGGACTAGCGGGGGGAGAGACCCAGTACTTC	CASSRTGLAGGETQYF
TRBD1	.	TRBJ1-2	TRBV6-6	TGTGCCAGCAGCACCAGGGGGGATGACTATGGCTACACCTTC	CASSTRGDDYGYTF
.	.	TRBJ1-6	TRBV18	TGTGCCAGCTCACCCCTGGCCCCCCAGGGAATTAATTCACCCCTCCACTTT	CASSPLAPQGINSPLHF
TRBD2	.	TRBJ2-1	TRBV5-3	TGTGCCAGAGACAAATTCCCTAGCGGGAGGCGTACCTACAATGAGCAGTTCTTC	CARDKFPSGRRTYNEQFF
.	.	TRBJ2-4	TRBV3-1/TRBV3-2	TGTGCCAGCAGCCAAGATCGACAGGTTTATCGGTACTTC	CASSQDRQVYRYF
.	few	TRBJ2-2	TRBV2	TGTGCCAGCAGTGATAGGGGGGGCGCGACCGGGGAGCTGTTTTTT	CASSDRGGATGELFF
.	many	TRBJ1-2	TRBV11-3	TGTGCCAGCAGCATGGGGGGAGGCTACACCTTC	CASSMGGGYTF
.	few	TRBJ1-5	TRBV20-1	TGCAGTGCTAGTGCATCCTTGGGGGGGAGCAATCAGCCCCAGCATTTT	CSASASLGGSNQPQHF
TRBD2	.	TRBJ2-7	TRBV5-6	TGTGCCAGCAGCCCGGGGGGGGACTCCTACGAGCAGTACTTC	CASSPGGDSYEQYF
TRBD2	.	TRBJ2-3	TRBV5-1	TGCGCCAGCAGCTCAATTAGCGGGGTTAGCACAGATACGCAGTATTTT	CASSSISGVSTDTQYF
.	.	TRBJ2-3	TRBV6-5	TGTGCCAGCAGTAGACAGCCCGTCACAGATACGCAGTATTTT	CASSRQPVTDTQYF
.	.	TRBJ2-7	TRBV21-1	TGTGCCAGCAGCAAAAGGTGGCCGGAGGACAGCTACGAGCAGTACTTC	CASSKRWPEDSYEQYF
.	.	TRBJ2-1	TRBV4-1	TGCGCCAGCAGCTCGGTGAGGGAGCAGTTCTTC	CASSSVREQFF
TRBD1	.	TRBJ1-2	TRBV10-2	TGCGCCAGCACTAGGGACAGGCTTAATGGCTACACCTTC	CASTRDRLNGYTF
.	.	TRBJ2-7	TRBV11-3	TGTGCCAGCAGCTCCGGACAAGGCTCGTACGAGCAGTACTTC	CASSSGQGSYEQYF
.	.	TRBJ1-1	TRBV12-3/TRBV12-4	TGTGCCAGCAGTAGTACAAGGGGGGGAGCTTTCTTT	CASSSTRGGAFF
.	.	TRBJ1-5	TRBV2	TGTGCCAGCCAAGCGGAGATCAATCAGCCCCAGCATTTT	CASQAEINQPQHF
.	few	TRBJ2-7	TRBV6-1	TGTGCCAGCAGTGAAGACAGCAGCTCCTACGAGCAGTACTTC	CASSEDSSSYEQYF
.	.	TRBJ1-1	TRBV10-3	TGTGCCATCATCAAGAACGAGGGCTCAGGGAACACTGAAGCTTTCTTT	CAIIKNEGSGNTEAFF
TRBD2	.	TRBJ2-3	TRBV7-8	TGTGCCAGCAGCCTGAGGGGAGAGACTAGCAGAGGGAATACGCAGTATTTT	CASSLRGETSRGNTQYF
TRBD2	.	TRBJ2-2	TRBV5-6	TGTGCCAGCAGCTTAACGGGACTAAGGGGCTACGCGAACACCGGGGAGCTGTTTTTT	CASSLTGLRGYANTGELFF
.	.	TRBJ1-4	TRBV28	TGTGCCAGCAGTTTATTACAGGGAACTAATGAAAAACTGTTTTTT	CASSLLQGTNEKLFF
.	.	TRBJ1-4	TRBV11-1	TGTGCCAGCAGCCCGCCCCGAGGAGAAGTCCTGTTTTTT	CASSPPRGEVLFF
TRBD1	.	TRBJ1-1	TRBV4-2	TGTGCCAGCAGCAGACAGGGGGAAAACACTGAAGCTTTCTTT	CASSRQGENTEAFF
.	.	TRBJ1-1	TRBV5-1	TGCGCCAGCATGCCAGGGGACATGAACACTGAAGCTTTCTTT	CASMPGDMNTEAFF
TRBD1	.	TRBJ1-2	TRBV4-3	TGCGCCAGCAGCCAAGAGTATTCAGGGACAGTGATCTATGGCTACACCTTC	CASSQEYSGTVIYGYTF
TRBD1	.	TRBJ1-1	TRBV5-6	TGTGCCAGCAGCTGGAGGGACAGGGAGGCTTTCTTT	CASSWRDREAFF
.	.	TRBJ1-1	TRBV7-9	TGTGCCAGCAGCCAAAACACTGAAGCTTTCTTT	CASSQNTEAFF
TRBD1	.	TRBJ2-7	TRBV7-2	TGTGCCAGCAGTCGAGACAGGGCTTCATCCTACGAGCAGTACTTC	CASSRDRASSYEQYF
.	.	TRBJ1-3	TRBV7-9	TGTGCCAGCAGCCTAGAGGGGCAGGGATCGTCTGGAAACACCATATATTTT	CASSLEGQGSSGNTIYF
TRBD2	.	TRBJ2-1	TRBV7-7	TGTGCTAGCAGTCCGGGGGGGGGAGAATCGGATGAGCAGTTCTTC	CASSPGGGESDEQFF
.	.	TRBJ2-7	TRBV15	TGTGCCACCAGCCAAGGTGGGCAGGGAAGATCCAACGAGCAGTACTTC	CATSQGGQGRSNEQYF
.	.	TRBJ2-2	TRBV11-2	TGTGCCAGCAGCCAGGGGAACACCGGGGAGCTGTTTTTT	CASSQGNTGELFF